Listed below are T cell receptor beta chains from one sample, sequenced in a study of technical replicates of blood from a few donors. Produced via immunoSEQ multiplex PCR; TCRdb's table is partial and in-frame only. The data contain over 80,000 clones, about 95% of them singletons. Material: T cells isolated from PBMCs. Receptors originate from a human donor in good health. Both conserved end residues are part of each CDR3. Each record gives: V gene, clone size, D gene, J gene, CDR3 protein, CDR3 DNA. The D gene is left open where the match is weak. Size is omitted from some rows. Given values are once, few, many or a class for expanded clones.

>TRBV6-1|-|-|TRBJ2-1
CASSSPPLEANEQFF
TGTGCCAGCAGTTCCCCTCCGTTGGAGGCCAATGAGCAGTTCTTC
>TRBV29-1|few|-|TRBJ1-1
CSVERSGVGSTEAFF
TGCAGCGTTGAGAGGTCAGGAGTCGGGAGCACTGAAGCTTTCTTT
>TRBV7-2|-|-|TRBJ2-7
CATSFRTGLYYEQYF
TGTGCCACCTCGTTCCGCACGGGACTCTACTACGAGCAGTACTTC
>TRBV27|-|-|TRBJ1-5
CASSSTTGLLLSNQPQHF
TGTGCCAGCAGTAGCACGACAGGCCTTCTTTTAAGCAATCAGCCCCAGCATTTT
>TRBV7-3|-|-|TRBJ2-5
CASSLNSVSGQETQYF
TGTGCCAGCAGCTTAAATTCGGTTAGCGGTCAAGAGACCCAGTACTTC
>TRBV2|-|-|TRBJ2-7
CASSEEPRGSYEQYF
TGTGCCAGCAGTGAAGAACCGAGGGGGTCCTACGAGCAGTACTTC
>TRBV6-7|-|TRBD1|TRBJ2-6
CASGYRQLLEADRDHPGGANVLTF
TGTGCCAGCGGTTATCGTCAGTTACTCGAAGCGGACAGGGATCATCCGGGGGGGGCCAACGTCCTGACTTTC
>TRBV7-9|-|-|TRBJ1-5
CASSGRDTYQPQHF
TGTGCCAGCAGCGGCCGGGACACCTATCAGCCCCAGCATTTT
>TRBV28|-|-|TRBJ1-1
CASTQNTEAFF
TGTGCCAGCACCCAGAACACTGAAGCTTTCTTT
>TRBV6-5|-|-|TRBJ1-2
CASFKLSPVWGYTF
TGTGCCAGCTTCAAACTATCCCCCGTTTGGGGCTACACCTTC
>TRBV9|-|TRBD2|TRBJ2-7
CASSGGTSGTYEQYF
TGTGCCAGCAGCGGGGGGACTAGCGGAACCTACGAGCAGTACTTC
>TRBV2|-|-|TRBJ2-5
CASSVASWETQYF
TGTGCCAGCTCGGTGGCTAGCTGGGAGACCCAGTACTTC
>TRBV5-1|-|TRBD2|TRBJ2-2
CASSLSSGRIGELFF
TGCGCCAGCAGCTTGTCTAGCGGGAGAATCGGGGAGCTGTTTTTT
>TRBV9|-|TRBD2|TRBJ2-3
CASSVAGGGGDTQYF
TGTGCCAGCAGCGTAGCGGGGGGAGGAGGGGATACGCAGTATTTT
>TRBV6-5|-|-|TRBJ1-2
CASSYSAANYGYTF
TGTGCCAGCAGTTACTCGGCAGCTAACTATGGCTACACCTTC
>TRBV7-9|-|TRBD2|TRBJ2-7
CASSPSGSSYEQYF
TGTGCCAGCAGCCCTAGCGGGAGCTCCTACGAGCAGTACTTC
>TRBV6-6|-|TRBD2|TRBJ2-1
CASSGLAGGLLNEQFF
TGTGCCAGCAGTGGGCTAGCGGGAGGGCTTTTAAATGAGCAGTTCTTC
>TRBV19|-|TRBD2|TRBJ2-1
CASSPLRRELNEQFF
TGTGCCAGTAGTCCCTTGAGGCGGGAGTTAAATGAGCAGTTCTTC
>TRBV4-3|-|TRBD1|TRBJ2-1
CASSQPTGKNAYNEQFF
TGCGCCAGCAGCCAACCGACAGGGAAAAACGCCTACAATGAGCAGTTCTTC
>TRBV5-1|once|-|TRBJ1-5
CASSLDPRANQPQHF
TGCGCCAGCAGCTTGGACCCCAGGGCCAATCAGCCCCAGCATTTT
>TRBV9|-|TRBD2|TRBJ2-7
CASSARTAGTTEEQYF
TGTGCCAGCAGCGCCAGAACCGCTGGGACTACCGAGGAGCAGTACTTC
>TRBV7-6|-|TRBD1|TRBJ2-3
CASSFGTGGRFDTQYF
TGTGCCAGCAGCTTTGGGACAGGGGGAAGATTTGATACGCAGTATTTT
>TRBV19|-|-|TRBJ1-3
CASSIRIQGRSGNTIYF
TGTGCCAGTAGTATTAGGATTCAGGGAAGATCTGGAAACACCATATATTTT
>TRBV19|-|TRBD1|TRBJ2-2
CASRKQGVGGELFF
TGTGCCAGTAGAAAACAGGGGGTGGGCGGGGAGCTGTTTTTT
>TRBV6-5|-|TRBD2|TRBJ2-1
CASSRDYHNEQFF
TGTGCCAGCAGTCGGGACTACCACAATGAGCAGTTCTTC
>TRBV30|-|-|TRBJ2-5
CAWSGTTETQYF
TGTGCCTGGAGTGGAACAACGGAGACCCAGTACTTC
>TRBV5-6|once|-|TRBJ2-5
CASSFGLAEQETQYF
TGTGCCAGCAGCTTCGGGTTAGCGGAACAAGAGACCCAGTACTTC
>TRBV5-1|-|-|TRBJ2-1
CASSLEAEPNEQFF
TGCGCCAGCAGCTTGGAGGCGGAGCCAAATGAGCAGTTCTTC
>TRBV7-9|-|-|TRBJ2-2
CASSRSRDMGRELFF
TGTGCCAGCAGCAGATCCAGGGACATGGGGAGGGAGCTGTTTTTT
>TRBV19|-|TRBD1|TRBJ2-7
CASTEGDSPPYEQYF
TGTGCCAGTACCGAGGGGGACAGCCCACCCTACGAGCAGTACTTC
>TRBV13|-|TRBD2|TRBJ2-3
CASSAQTSEFRDTQYF
TGTGCCAGCAGCGCCCAGACTAGCGAGTTTCGAGATACGCAGTATTTT
>TRBV5-1|-|-|TRBJ2-5
CASSFKQEGETQYF
TGCGCCAGCAGCTTCAAGCAGGAAGGCGAGACCCAGTACTTC
>TRBV2|-|TRBD2|TRBJ2-5
CASSGEGLETQYF
TGTGCCAGCAGTGGGGAGGGATTGGAGACCCAGTACTTC
>TRBV18|-|TRBD1|TRBJ2-3
CASSPPDRASTDTQYF
TGTGCCAGCTCACCCCCGGACAGGGCAAGCACAGATACGCAGTATTTT
>TRBV9|-|TRBD2|TRBJ2-7
CASSVVPSGTYEQYF
TGTGCCAGCAGCGTAGTTCCTAGCGGGACCTACGAGCAGTACTTC
>TRBV11-2|once|-|TRBJ1-2
CASSLRQDGYTF
TGTGCCAGCAGCCTTCGACAGGATGGCTACACCTTC
>TRBV6-1|-|TRBD2|TRBJ2-5
CASSEAGLAGETQYF
TGTGCCAGCAGTGAAGCGGGACTAGCGGGAGAGACCCAGTACTTC
>TRBV5-6|-|TRBD2|TRBJ2-7
CASSLLFGLAGGPGEQYF
TGTGCCAGCAGCTTGTTGTTCGGACTAGCGGGAGGGCCGGGGGAGCAGTACTTC
>TRBV10-3|-|TRBD2|TRBJ2-2
CAITRGTSRTGELFF
TGTGCCATCACCAGAGGGACTAGTCGCACCGGGGAGCTGTTTTTT
>TRBV4-3|-|-|TRBJ1-5
CASSQDFAGYQPQHF
TGCGCCAGCAGCCAAGATTTTGCAGGCTATCAGCCCCAGCATTTT
>TRBV7-2|-|TRBD1|TRBJ2-7
CASTGTGVSYEQYF
TGTGCCAGCACCGGGACAGGGGTCTCCTACGAGCAGTACTTC
>TRBV7-3|-|-|TRBJ2-6
CASSFGQAGANVLTF
TGTGCCAGCAGCTTCGGTCAGGCTGGGGCCAACGTCCTGACTTTC
>TRBV19|-|TRBD1|TRBJ1-5
CASSISAGGSQPQHF
TGTGCCAGTAGTATTTCGGCAGGGGGAAGTCAGCCCCAGCATTTT
>TRBV19|-|TRBD2|TRBJ2-1
CASSGTSFNEQFF
TGTGCCAGTAGTGGGACTAGTTTTAATGAGCAGTTCTTC
>TRBV19|-|TRBD1|TRBJ2-1
CASEGARYNEQFF
TGTGCCAGTGAGGGGGCGAGGTACAATGAGCAGTTCTTC
>TRBV27|-|-|TRBJ2-5
CASSYTGSGETQYF
TGTGCCAGCAGTTATACAGGGTCCGGAGAGACCCAGTACTTC
>TRBV7-2|-|-|TRBJ2-1
CASSFKRSNNEQFF
TGTGCCAGCAGCTTTAAGCGGAGCAACAATGAGCAGTTCTTC
>TRBV5-1|-|TRBD2|TRBJ2-3
CASSLGLAGEADTQYF
TGCGCCAGCAGCTTGGGACTAGCGGGAGAAGCAGATACGCAGTATTTT